This TCR beta chain was captured in a study of T cell repertoires in cytomegalovirus infection. Whole-study results and caveats: Within the response measured ex vivo, HLA-C-restricted CMV-specific TCR beta clonotypes were dominant.

TCRdb itself ran the reads through MiXCR, one entry per CDR3 protein. The sample contains a few hundred thousand distinct CDR3 sequences, around a tenth of which appear only once. In its sample, this clonotype was seen many times. Its antigen remains unknown. CDR1 and CDR2 (germline): LNHDA, SQIVND (reference sequence). V shed 3 bases and J 4 bases; nucleotides not matched to a gene: 6. The CDR3 runs to 16 residues. The receptor comes from a human donor in good health (CMV status not recorded). Some clones in this sample may be carry-over from other donors' samples. The gene calls are TRBV19 and TRBJ2-2; 9 nucleotides match TRBD2. Source material: PBMCs. The CDR3 DNA is TGTGCCAGTAGTATGTTTAGCGGGGGATCCACCGGGGAGCTGTTTTTT. Translated, it gives CASSMFSGGSTGELFF.